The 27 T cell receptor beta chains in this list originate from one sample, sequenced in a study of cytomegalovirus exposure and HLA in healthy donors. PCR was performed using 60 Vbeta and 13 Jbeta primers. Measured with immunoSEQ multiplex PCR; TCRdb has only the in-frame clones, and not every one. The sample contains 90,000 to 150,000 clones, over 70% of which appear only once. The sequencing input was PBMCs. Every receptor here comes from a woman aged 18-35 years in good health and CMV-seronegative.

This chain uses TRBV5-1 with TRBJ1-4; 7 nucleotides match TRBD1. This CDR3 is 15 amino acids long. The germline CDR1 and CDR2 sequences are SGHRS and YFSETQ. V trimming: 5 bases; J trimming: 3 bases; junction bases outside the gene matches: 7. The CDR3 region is CASRLTGAPNEKLFF. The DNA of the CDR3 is TGCGCCAGCAGACTAACAGGGGCCCCTAATGAAAAACTGTTTTTT.

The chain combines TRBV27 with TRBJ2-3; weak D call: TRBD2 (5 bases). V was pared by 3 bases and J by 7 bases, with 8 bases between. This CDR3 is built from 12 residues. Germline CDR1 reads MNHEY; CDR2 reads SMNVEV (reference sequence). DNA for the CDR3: TGTGCCAGCAGTTTCCGGGGAAATACGCAGTATTTT. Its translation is CASSFRGNTQYF.

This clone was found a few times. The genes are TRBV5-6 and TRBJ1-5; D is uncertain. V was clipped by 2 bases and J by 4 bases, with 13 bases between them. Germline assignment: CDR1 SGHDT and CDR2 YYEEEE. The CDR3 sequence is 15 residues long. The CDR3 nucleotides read TGTGCCAGCAGCTTTCGAGCAGGCTTAAATCAGCCCCAGCATTTT. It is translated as CASSFRAGLNQPQHF.

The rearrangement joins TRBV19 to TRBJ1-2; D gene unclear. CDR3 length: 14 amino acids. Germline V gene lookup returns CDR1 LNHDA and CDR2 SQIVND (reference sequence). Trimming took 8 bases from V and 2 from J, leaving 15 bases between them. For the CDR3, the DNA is TGTGCCAGTCGCTTAGGAGGAGAAAACTATGGCTACACCTTC. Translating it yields CASRLGGENYGYTF.

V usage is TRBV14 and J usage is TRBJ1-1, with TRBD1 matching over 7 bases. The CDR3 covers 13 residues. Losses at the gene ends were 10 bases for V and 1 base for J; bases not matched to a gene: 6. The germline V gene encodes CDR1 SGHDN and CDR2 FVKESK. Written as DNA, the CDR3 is TGTGCCACTCAACGGGACAGGAACACTGAAGCTTTCTTT. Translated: CATQRDRNTEAFF.

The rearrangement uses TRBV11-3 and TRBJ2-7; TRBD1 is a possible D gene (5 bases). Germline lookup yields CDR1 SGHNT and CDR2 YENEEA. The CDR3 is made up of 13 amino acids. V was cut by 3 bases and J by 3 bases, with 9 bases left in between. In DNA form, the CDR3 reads TGTGCCAGCAGCTTCGGACACAACTACGAGCAGTACTTC. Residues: CASSFGHNYEQYF. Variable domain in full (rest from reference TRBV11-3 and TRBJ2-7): EAGVVQSPRYKIIEKKQPVAFWCNPISGHNTLYWYLQNLGQGPELLIRYENEEAVDDSQLPKDRFSAERLKGVDSTLKIQPAELGDSAVYLCASSFGHNYEQYFGPGTRLTVT.

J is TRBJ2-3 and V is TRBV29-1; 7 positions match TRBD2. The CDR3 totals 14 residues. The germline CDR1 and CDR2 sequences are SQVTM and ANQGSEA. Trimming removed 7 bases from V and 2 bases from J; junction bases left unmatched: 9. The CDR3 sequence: CSAGSGYDTDTQYF. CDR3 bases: TGCAGCGCTGGTAGCGGGTACGACACAGATACGCAGTATTTT.

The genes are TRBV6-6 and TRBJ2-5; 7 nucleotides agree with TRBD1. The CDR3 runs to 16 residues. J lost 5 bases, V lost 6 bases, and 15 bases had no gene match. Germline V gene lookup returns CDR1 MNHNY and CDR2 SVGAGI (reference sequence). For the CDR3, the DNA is TGTGCCAGCAGCACCATCACAGGGGCGCAGAGGGAGACCCAGTACTTC. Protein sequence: CASSTITGAQRETQYF.

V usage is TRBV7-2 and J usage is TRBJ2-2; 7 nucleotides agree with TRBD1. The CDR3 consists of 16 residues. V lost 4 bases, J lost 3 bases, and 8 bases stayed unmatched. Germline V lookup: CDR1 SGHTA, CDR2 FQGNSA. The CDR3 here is CASSSLQGLDTGELFF. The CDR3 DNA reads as TGTGCCAGCAGCTCCCTACAGGGGTTGGACACCGGGGAGCTGTTTTTT.

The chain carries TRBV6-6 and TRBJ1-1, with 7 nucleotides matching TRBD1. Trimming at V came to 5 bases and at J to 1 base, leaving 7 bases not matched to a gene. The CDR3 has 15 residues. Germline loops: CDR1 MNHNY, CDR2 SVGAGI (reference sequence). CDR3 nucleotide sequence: TGTGCCAGCAGTCTTCCCGGGACAGCGAACACTGAAGCTTTCTTT. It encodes CASSLPGTANTEAFF.

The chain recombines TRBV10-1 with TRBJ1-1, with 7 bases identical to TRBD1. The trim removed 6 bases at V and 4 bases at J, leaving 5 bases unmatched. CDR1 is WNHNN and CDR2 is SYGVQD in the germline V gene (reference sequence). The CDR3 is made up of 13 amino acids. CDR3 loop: CASSVRGLTEAFF. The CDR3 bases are TGCGCCAGCAGCGTTAGGGGGCTCACTGAAGCTTTCTTT.

CDR3: CATGGRNRVSYEQYF. CDR3 in DNA: TGTGCCACCGGGGGGAGAAACAGGGTCTCCTACGAGCAGTACTTC. The chain joins TRBV10-3 to TRBJ2-7, with D maybe TRBD2 (7 bases). The germline V gene has CDR1 ENHRY and CDR2 SYGVKD. CDR3 size: 15 residues. Trimming removed 10 bases from V and 0 bases from J, with 19 bases in between.

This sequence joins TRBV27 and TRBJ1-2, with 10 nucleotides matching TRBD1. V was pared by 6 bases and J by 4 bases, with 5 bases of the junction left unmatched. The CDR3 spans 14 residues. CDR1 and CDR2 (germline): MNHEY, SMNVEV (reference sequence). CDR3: CASRMGQGPYGYTF. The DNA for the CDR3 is TGTGCCAGCAGAATGGGACAGGGGCCCTATGGCTACACCTTC.

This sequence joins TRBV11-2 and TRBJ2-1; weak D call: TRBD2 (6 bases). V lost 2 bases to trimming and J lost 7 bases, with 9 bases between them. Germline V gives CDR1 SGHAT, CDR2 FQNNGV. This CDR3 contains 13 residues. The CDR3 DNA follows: TGTGCCAGCAGCTTATTGGGGGGAAATGAGCAGTTCTTC. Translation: CASSLLGGNEQFF.

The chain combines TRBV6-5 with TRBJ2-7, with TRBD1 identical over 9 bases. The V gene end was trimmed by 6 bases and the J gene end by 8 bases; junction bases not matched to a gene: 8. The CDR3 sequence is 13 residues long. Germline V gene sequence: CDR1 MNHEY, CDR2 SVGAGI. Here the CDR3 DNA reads TGTGCCAGCAGAGCGGACAGGGGTAGCAAGCAGTACTTC. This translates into CASRADRGSKQYF.

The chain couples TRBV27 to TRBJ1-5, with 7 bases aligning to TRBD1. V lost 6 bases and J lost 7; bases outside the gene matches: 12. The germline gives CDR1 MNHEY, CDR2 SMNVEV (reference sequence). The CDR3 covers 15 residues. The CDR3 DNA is TGTGCCAGCAGCCCCCGCGGGACAGCCAAACAGCCCCAGCATTTT. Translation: CASSPRGTAKQPQHF.

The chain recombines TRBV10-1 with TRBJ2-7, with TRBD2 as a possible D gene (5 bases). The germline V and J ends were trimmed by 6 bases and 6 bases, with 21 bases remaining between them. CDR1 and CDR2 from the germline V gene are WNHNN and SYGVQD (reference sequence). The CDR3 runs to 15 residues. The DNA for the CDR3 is TGCGCCAGCAGCCGAAGGGTTCCACATGGAGGCGAGCAGTACTTC. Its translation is CASSRRVPHGGEQYF.

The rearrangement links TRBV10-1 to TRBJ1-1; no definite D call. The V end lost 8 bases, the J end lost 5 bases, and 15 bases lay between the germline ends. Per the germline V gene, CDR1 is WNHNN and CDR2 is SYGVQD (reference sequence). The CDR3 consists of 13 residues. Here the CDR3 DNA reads TGCGCCAGCGCAAAGGTCCCGGGGACTGAAGCTTTCTTT. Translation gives CASAKVPGTEAFF.

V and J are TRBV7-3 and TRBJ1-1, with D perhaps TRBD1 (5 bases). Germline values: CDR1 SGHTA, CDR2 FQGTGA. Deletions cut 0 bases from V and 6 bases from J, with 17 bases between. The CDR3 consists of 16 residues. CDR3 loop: CASSLTWREGGAEAFF. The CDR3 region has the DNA TGTGCCAGCAGCTTAACGTGGCGGGAAGGAGGGGCTGAAGCTTTCTTT.

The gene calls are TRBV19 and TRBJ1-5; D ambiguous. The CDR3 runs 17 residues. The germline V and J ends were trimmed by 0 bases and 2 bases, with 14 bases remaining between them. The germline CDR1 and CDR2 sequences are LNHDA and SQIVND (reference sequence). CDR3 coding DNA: TGTGCCAGTAGTATAGAGGGGAGGGTGGGAGGCAATCAGCCCCAGCATTTT. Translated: CASSIEGRVGGNQPQHF.

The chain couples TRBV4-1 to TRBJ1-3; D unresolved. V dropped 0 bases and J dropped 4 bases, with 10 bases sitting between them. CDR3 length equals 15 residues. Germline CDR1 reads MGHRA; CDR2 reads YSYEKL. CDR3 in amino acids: CASSQDEGLGNTIYF. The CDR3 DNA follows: TGCGCCAGCAGCCAAGATGAGGGCCTAGGAAACACCATATATTTT.

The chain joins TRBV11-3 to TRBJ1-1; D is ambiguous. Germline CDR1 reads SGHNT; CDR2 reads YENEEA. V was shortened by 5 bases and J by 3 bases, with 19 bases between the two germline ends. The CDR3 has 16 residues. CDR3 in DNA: TGTGCCAGCAGCGCCGGCCGCGGGGATGTGGACACTGAAGCTTTCTTT. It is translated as CASSAGRGDVDTEAFF.

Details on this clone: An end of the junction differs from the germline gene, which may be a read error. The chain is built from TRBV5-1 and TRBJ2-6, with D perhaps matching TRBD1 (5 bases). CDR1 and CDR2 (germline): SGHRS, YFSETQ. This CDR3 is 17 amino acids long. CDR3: CASSLLGSNSGANGLTF. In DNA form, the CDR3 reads TGCGCCAGCAGCTTGTTAGGGTCTAACTCTGGGGCCAACGGCCTGACTTTC.

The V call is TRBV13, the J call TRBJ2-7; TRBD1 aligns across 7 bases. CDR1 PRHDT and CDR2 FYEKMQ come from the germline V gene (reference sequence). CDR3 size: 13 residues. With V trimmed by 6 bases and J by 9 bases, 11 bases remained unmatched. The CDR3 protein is CASSYRGSLGQYF. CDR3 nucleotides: TGTGCCAGCAGTTACAGGGGATCCTTGGGGCAGTACTTC.

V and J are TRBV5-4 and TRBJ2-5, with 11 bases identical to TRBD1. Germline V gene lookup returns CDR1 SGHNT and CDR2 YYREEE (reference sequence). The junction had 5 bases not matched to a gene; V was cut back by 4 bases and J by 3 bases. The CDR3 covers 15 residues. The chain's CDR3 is CASSGGQGVEETQYF. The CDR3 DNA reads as TGTGCCAGCAGCGGGGGACAGGGGGTGGAAGAGACCCAGTACTTC.

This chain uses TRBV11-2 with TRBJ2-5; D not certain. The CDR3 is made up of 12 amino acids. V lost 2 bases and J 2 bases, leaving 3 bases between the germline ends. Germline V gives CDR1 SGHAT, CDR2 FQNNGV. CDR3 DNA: TGTGCCAGCAGCTTACCGCAAGAGACCCAGTACTTC. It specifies CASSLPQETQYF.

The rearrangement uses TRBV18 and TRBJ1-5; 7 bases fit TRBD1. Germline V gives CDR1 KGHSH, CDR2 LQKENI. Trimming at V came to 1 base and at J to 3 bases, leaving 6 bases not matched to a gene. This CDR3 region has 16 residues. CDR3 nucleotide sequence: TGTGCCAGCTCACCACTCGGGACAGCGTACAATCAGCCCCAGCATTTT. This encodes CASSPLGTAYNQPQHF. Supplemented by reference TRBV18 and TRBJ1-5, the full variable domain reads NAGVMQNPRHLVRRRGQEARLRCSPMKGHSHVYWYRQLPEEGLKFMVYLQKENIIDESGMPKERFSAEFPKEGPSILRIQQVVRGDSAAYFCASSPLGTAYNQPQHFGDGTRLSIL.